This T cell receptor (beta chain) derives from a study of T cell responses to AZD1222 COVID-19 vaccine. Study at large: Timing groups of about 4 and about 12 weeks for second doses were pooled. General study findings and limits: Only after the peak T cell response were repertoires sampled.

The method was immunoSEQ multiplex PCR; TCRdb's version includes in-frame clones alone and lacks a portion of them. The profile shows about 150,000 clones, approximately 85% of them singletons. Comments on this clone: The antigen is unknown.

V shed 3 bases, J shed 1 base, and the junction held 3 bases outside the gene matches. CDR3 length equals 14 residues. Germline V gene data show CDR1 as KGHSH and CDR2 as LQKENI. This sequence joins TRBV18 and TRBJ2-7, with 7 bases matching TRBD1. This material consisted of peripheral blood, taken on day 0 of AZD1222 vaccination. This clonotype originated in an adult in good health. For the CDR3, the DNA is TGTGCCAGCTCACCGGGACAGCCATCCTACGAGCAGTACTTC. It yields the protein CASSPGQPSYEQYF.